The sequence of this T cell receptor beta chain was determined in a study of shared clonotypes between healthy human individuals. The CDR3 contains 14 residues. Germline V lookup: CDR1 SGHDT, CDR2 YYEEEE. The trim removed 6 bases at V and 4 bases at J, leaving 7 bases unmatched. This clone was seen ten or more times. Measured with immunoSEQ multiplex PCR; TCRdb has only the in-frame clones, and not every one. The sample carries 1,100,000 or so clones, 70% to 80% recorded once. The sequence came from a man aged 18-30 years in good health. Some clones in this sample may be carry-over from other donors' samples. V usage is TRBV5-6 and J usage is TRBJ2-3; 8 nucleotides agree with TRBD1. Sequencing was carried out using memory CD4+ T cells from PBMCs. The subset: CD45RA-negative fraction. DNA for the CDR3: TGTGCCAGCATCCTGGGACAGGTAGCAGATACGCAGTATTTT. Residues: CASILGQVADTQYF.